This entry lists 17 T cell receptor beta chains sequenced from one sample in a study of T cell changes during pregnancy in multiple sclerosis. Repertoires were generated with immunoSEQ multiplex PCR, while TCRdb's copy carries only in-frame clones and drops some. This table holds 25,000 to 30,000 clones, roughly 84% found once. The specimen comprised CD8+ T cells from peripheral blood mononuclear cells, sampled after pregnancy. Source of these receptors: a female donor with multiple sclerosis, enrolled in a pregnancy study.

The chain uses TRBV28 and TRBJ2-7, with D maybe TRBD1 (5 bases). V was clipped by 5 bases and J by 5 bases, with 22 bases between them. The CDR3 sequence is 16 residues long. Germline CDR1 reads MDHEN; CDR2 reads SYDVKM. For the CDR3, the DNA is TGTGCCAGCAGTGACCCCTCTCATTTTACAGGTGACGAGCAGTACTTC. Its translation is CASSDPSHFTGDEQYF.

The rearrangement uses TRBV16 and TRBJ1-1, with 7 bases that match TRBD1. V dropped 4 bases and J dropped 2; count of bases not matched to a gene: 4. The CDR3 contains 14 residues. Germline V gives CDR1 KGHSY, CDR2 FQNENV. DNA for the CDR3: TGTGCCAGCAGCCGGGGGACAGCCAACACTGAAGCTTTCTTT. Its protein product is CASSRGTANTEAFF.

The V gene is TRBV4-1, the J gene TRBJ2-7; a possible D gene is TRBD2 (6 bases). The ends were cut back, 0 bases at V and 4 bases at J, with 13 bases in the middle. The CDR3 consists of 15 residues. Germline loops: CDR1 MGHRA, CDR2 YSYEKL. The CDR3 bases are TGCGCCAGCAGCCAAGACGGAGGGTTCGTATACGAGCAGTACTTC. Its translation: CASSQDGGFVYEQYF.

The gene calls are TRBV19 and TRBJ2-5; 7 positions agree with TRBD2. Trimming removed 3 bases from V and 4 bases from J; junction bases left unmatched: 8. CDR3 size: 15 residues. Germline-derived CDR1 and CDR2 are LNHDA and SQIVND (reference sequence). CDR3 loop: CASSIGPPGGETQYF. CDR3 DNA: TGTGCCAGTAGTATTGGCCCCCCGGGGGGAGAGACCCAGTACTTC.

The CDR3 sequence is CASRAGAYEQYF. For the CDR3, the DNA is TGCGCCAGCAGGGCAGGCGCCTACGAGCAGTACTTC. This chain joins TRBV10-2 and TRBJ2-7; D is unresolved. Trimming cost V 6 bases and J 2 bases, with 8 bases left between them. There are 12 residues in the CDR3. Germline CDR1 is WSHSY and CDR2 is SAAADI.

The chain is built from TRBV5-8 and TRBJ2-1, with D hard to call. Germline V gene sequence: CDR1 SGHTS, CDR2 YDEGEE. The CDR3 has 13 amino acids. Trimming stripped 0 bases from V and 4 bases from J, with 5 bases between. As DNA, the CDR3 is TGTGCCAGCAGCTTGGGGCTTTACAATGAGCAGTTCTTC. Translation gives CASSLGLYNEQFF.

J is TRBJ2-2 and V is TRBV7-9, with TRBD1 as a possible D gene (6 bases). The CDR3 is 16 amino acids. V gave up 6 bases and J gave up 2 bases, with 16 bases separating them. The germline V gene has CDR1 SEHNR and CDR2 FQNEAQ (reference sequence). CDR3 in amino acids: CASSFGQKFNTGELFF. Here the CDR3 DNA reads TGTGCCAGCAGTTTCGGACAGAAATTTAACACCGGGGAGCTGTTTTTT.

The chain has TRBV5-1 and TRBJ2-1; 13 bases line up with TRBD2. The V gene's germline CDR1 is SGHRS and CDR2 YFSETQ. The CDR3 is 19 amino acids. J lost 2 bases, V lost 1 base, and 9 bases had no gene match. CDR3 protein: CASSLFGVTSGGAYNEQFF. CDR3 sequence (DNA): TGCGCCAGCAGCTTGTTTGGGGTAACTAGCGGGGGGGCCTACAATGAGCAGTTCTTC.

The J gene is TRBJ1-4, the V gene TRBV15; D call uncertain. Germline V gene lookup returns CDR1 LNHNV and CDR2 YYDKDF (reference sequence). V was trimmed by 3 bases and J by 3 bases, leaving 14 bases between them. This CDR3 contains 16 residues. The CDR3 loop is CATSSVYGEPNEKLFF. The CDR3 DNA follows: TGTGCCACCAGCAGCGTATACGGGGAACCTAATGAAAAACTGTTTTTT.

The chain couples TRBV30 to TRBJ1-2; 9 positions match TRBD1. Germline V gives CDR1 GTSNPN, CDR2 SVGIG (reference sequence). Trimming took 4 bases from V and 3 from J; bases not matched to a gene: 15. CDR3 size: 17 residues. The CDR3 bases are TGTGCCTGGATCAATCCGGGACAGGGCTTAATTTACTATGGCTACACCTTC. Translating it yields CAWINPGQGLIYYGYTF.

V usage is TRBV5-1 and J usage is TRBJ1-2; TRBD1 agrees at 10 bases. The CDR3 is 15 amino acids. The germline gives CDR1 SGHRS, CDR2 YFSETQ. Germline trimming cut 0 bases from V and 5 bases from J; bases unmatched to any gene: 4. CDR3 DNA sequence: TGCGCCAGCAGCTTGGGACAGGGGGCTGGATATGGCTACACCTTC. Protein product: CASSLGQGAGYGYTF.

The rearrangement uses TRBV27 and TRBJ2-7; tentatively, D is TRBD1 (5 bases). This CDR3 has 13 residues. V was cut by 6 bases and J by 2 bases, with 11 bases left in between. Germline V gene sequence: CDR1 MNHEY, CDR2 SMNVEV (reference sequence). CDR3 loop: CASSYRQTYEQYF. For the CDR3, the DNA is TGTGCCAGCAGCTATAGACAGACCTACGAGCAGTACTTC.

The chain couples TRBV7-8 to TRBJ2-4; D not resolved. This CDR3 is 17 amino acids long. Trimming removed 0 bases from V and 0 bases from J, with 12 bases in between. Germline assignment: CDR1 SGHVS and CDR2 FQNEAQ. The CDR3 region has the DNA TGTGCCAGCAGCTTAGCGCTGGTAGGAGTAGCCAAAAACATTCAGTACTTC. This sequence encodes CASSLALVGVAKNIQYF.

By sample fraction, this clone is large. CDR3 protein: CASSDSPHDEQFF. DNA for the CDR3: TGTGCCAGCAGTGATTCCCCACACGATGAGCAGTTCTTC. The chain couples TRBV6-1 to TRBJ2-1; D not certain. Per the germline V gene, CDR1 is MNHNS and CDR2 is SASEGT. Between the trimmed V and J ends, which lost 3 bases and 8 bases, there was a span of 11 bases. The CDR3 sequence is 13 residues long.

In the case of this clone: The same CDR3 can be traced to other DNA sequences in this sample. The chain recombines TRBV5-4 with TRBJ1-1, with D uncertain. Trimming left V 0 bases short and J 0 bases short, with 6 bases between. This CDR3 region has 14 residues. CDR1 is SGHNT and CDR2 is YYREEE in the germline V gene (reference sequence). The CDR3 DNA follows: TGTGCCAGCAGCTTGGGCGGGCTGAACACTGAAGCTTTCTTT. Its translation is CASSLGGLNTEAFF.

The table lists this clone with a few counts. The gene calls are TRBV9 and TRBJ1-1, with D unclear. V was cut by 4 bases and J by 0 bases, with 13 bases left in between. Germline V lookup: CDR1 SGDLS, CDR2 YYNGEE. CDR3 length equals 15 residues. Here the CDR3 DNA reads TGTGCCAGCAGCCCACTGGAGGGCTTGAACACTGAAGCTTTCTTT. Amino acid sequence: CASSPLEGLNTEAFF.

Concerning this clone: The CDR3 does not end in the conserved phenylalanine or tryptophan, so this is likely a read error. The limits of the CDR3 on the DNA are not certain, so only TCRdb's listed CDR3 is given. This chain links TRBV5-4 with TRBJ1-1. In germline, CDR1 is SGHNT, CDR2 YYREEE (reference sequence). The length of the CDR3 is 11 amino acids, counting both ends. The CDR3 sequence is CASSFGGGRRV.